The 12 T cell receptor beta chains below come from one sample, sequenced in a study of cytomegalovirus exposure and HLA in healthy donors. Vbeta (60) and Jbeta (13) primers were used in the PCR. Assay used: immunoSEQ multiplex PCR; TCRdb lists only in-frame clones, some missing. In the table there are approximately 220,000 clones, approximately 83% of which are singletons. Sequencing was done on a sample of PBMCs. These receptors were collected from a girl aged 5 to 17 in good health and CMV-seronegative.

The CDR3 sequence is CASSELAGGQETQYF. The CDR3 DNA sequence: TGCGCCAGCAGCGAGCTAGCGGGAGGGCAAGAGACCCAGTACTTC. The genes are TRBV5-1 and TRBJ2-5, with 12 nucleotides matching TRBD2. The CDR3 spans 15 residues. Trimming took 4 bases from V and 2 from J; bases not matched to a gene: 3. Germline values: CDR1 SGHRS, CDR2 YFSETQ.

J is TRBJ2-5 and V is TRBV7-6, with 12 bases identical to TRBD2. CDR1 SGHVS and CDR2 FNYEAQ come from the germline V gene. The CDR3 totals 16 residues. The V segment lost 6 bases and the J segment 5 bases; nucleotides outside the gene matches: 10. The chain's CDR3 is CASSRLAGVRIETQYF. The CDR3 nucleotides are TGTGCCAGCAGTCGACTAGCGGGAGTTAGGATCGAGACCCAGTACTTC.

This clone was counted a few times. The V and J genes are TRBV19 and TRBJ1-4, with 7 bases lining up with TRBD1. J lost 7 bases, V lost 7 bases, and 6 bases had no gene match. This CDR3 is 13 amino acids long. CDR1 LNHDA and CDR2 SQIVND come from the germline V gene (reference sequence). CDR3 coding DNA: TGTGCCAGTACCGACAGGGTGGTTGAAAAACTGTTTTTT. This translates into CASTDRVVEKLFF.

The CDR3 region has the DNA TGCGCCAGCAGCCCCGCCACAGGGGGTTATTCCTATGGCTACACCTTC. Amino acids: CASSPATGGYSYGYTF. V and J are TRBV4-3 and TRBJ1-2; 8 nucleotides line up with TRBD1. In germline, CDR1 is LGHNA, CDR2 YSLEER. The junction had 11 bases not matched to a gene; V was cut back by 4 bases and J by 4 bases. The CDR3 runs to 16 residues.

The rearrangement links TRBV7-9 to TRBJ1-1; D not resolved. The CDR3 runs 13 residues. The germline V and J ends were trimmed by 5 bases and 6 bases, with 13 bases remaining between them. Germline V lookup: CDR1 SEHNR, CDR2 FQNEAQ (reference sequence). The CDR3, as DNA: TGTGCCAGCAGCCCTTACGGGGAGCCTGAAGCTTTCTTT. Encoded protein: CASSPYGEPEAFF.

This chain connects TRBV18 to TRBJ1-5; D remains unclear. Germline assignment: CDR1 KGHSH and CDR2 LQKENI. V shed 3 bases and J shed 5 bases, with 8 bases lying between them. There are 13 residues in the CDR3. CDR3 nucleotide sequence: TGTGCCAGCTCACCCATCCGCGATCAGCCCCAGCATTTT. Protein sequence: CASSPIRDQPQHF.

The chain couples TRBV5-1 to TRBJ2-1; D not certain. This CDR3 is 13 amino acids long. Germline V gene data show CDR1 as SGHRS and CDR2 as YFSETQ. Trimming stripped 0 bases from V and 6 bases from J, with 7 bases between. CDR3 amino acids: CASSLDRFNEQFF. The CDR3 DNA follows: TGCGCCAGCAGCTTGGACAGATTCAATGAGCAGTTCTTC.

This clone has just one count. The chain is built from TRBV28 and TRBJ2-7; 11 nucleotides align to TRBD2. The CDR3 consists of 15 residues. The ends lost 6 bases at V and 4 bases at J; junction bases unmatched: 8. Germline values: CDR1 MDHEN, CDR2 SYDVKM. CDR3 amino acids: CASRKTSGSFYEQYF. The DNA for the CDR3 is TGTGCCAGCAGAAAAACTAGCGGGAGTTTTTACGAGCAGTACTTC.

The rearrangement joins TRBV30 to TRBJ1-6, with D unresolved. Trimming removed 2 bases from V and 11 bases from J, with 13 bases in between. The CDR3 is made up of 13 amino acids. Germline V lookup: CDR1 GTSNPN, CDR2 SVGIG (reference sequence). The CDR3 region is CAWSRGGSTPLHF. The CDR3 nucleotides read TGTGCCTGGAGTAGAGGCGGATCTACACCCCTCCACTTT.

This chain uses TRBV19 with TRBJ1-6; TRBD1 is a possible D gene (6 bases). Germline V gene lookup returns CDR1 LNHDA and CDR2 SQIVND (reference sequence). The V gene lost 9 bases and the J gene lost 7 bases, with 13 bases spanning the gap. This CDR3 has 13 residues. CDR3 sequence (DNA): TGTGCCAGCCGGGACACGGTAAATTCACCCCTCCACTTT. It specifies CASRDTVNSPLHF.

The chain joins TRBV28 to TRBJ1-1; no firm D call. V was trimmed by 2 bases and J by 3 bases, leaving 4 bases between them. The length of the CDR3 is 12 residues. Germline CDR1 MDHEN, CDR2 SYDVKM. The CDR3, as DNA: TGTGCCAGCAGTTTAGCGGACACTGAAGCTTTCTTT. Translated: CASSLADTEAFF.

The chain couples TRBV29-1 to TRBJ1-3; D remains ambiguous. The CDR3 has 12 amino acids. CDR1 is SQVTM, CDR2 ANQGSEA, per germline. With 7 bases removed from V and 0 bases from J, the gap between germline ends came to 7 bases. CDR3 loop: CSAQLSGNTIYF. The DNA for the CDR3 is TGCAGCGCACAGCTCTCTGGAAACACCATATATTTT. The entire variable domain, with the rest obtained from reference TRBV29-1 and TRBJ1-3, is as follows: SAVISQKPSRDICQRGTSLTIQCQVDSQVTMMFWYRQQPGQSLTLIATANQGSEATYESGFVIDKFPISRPNLTFSTLTVSNMSPEDSSIYLCSAQLSGNTIYFGEGSWLTVV.